Listed below are T cell receptor beta chains from one sample, sequenced in a study of blood T cells in healthy people across ages. One entry per CDR3 protein, called by TCRdb with MiXCR from the 5' RACE reads. This sample has about 580,000 distinct CDR3 sequences, with around half found just once. The sequenced sample was blood. The source of these receptors is a man older than 75 in good health. Each CDR3 is given with its conserved first and last residue. D genes are given only for firm matches. Some rows mark clone size as missing; the rest say once, few, many or name a class of expanded clone.

j_call clone_size d_call v_call cdr3_aa cdr3_nt
TRBJ2-3 - TRBD1 TRBV18 CASSTTGDRSTDTQYF TGTGCCAGCTCAACAACGGGGGACAGGTCCACAGATACGCAGTATTTT
TRBJ2-1 few - TRBV18 CASSPSSGQFF TGTGCCAGCTCACCTTCTTCCGGGCAGTTCTTC
TRBJ2-3 - TRBD2 TRBV6-2/TRBV6-3 CASMASGVDTQYF TGTGCCAGCATGGCTAGCGGGGTTGATACGCAGTATTTT
TRBJ2-3 few - TRBV27 CASSFSGATGTDTQYF TGTGCCAGCAGTTTCTCGGGGGCAACTGGCACGGATACGCAGTATTTT
TRBJ2-1 once - TRBV6-5 CASSRYREYNEQFF TGTGCCAGCAGTCGATACAGGGAGTACAATGAGCAGTTCTTC
TRBJ2-1 - - TRBV20-1 CSARIVQGGGSYNEQFF TGCAGTGCTCGGATCGTACAGGGAGGGGGCTCCTACAATGAGCAGTTCTTC
TRBJ1-2 - - TRBV20-1 CSARIPYGYTF TGCAGTGCTAGGATCCCCTATGGCTACACCTTC
TRBJ2-5 - - TRBV7-9 CASSSSGEETQYF TGTGCCAGCAGCTCATCCGGGGAAGAGACCCAGTACTTC
TRBJ2-7 - TRBD1 TRBV20-1 CSATDRGYEQYF TGCAGTGCTACGGACAGGGGCTACGAGCAGTACTTC
TRBJ1-4 few - TRBV29-1 CSVGQGKNEKLFF TGCAGCGTTGGTCAGGGGAAAAATGAAAAACTGTTTTTT
TRBJ2-1 few TRBD2 TRBV29-1 CSVVRLAGVDEQFF TGCAGCGTTGTCCGGCTAGCGGGAGTTGATGAGCAGTTCTTC
TRBJ2-1 few - TRBV2 CASSERGDAASYNEQFF TGTGCCAGCAGTGAAAGGGGGGACGCCGCCTCCTACAATGAGCAGTTCTTC
TRBJ2-7 few - TRBV3-1 CASSQNAGPWEQYF TGTGCCAGCAGCCAAAACGCCGGGCCCTGGGAGCAGTACTTC
TRBJ2-5 few - TRBV4-1 CASSQLGRRTQYF TGCGCCAGCAGCCAATTAGGGAGGCGGACCCAGTACTTC
TRBJ1-4 - - TRBV6-6 CASSPPGGFGEKLFF TGTGCCAGCAGTCCCCCCGGAGGGTTTGGGGAAAAACTGTTTTTT
TRBJ2-1 few - TRBV7-3 CASSRSRRDEQFF TGTGCCAGCAGCCGGAGTCGGCGGGATGAGCAGTTCTTC
TRBJ1-1 few - TRBV20-1 CSARDGGGWNTEAFF TGCAGTGCTAGAGATGGCGGGGGGTGGAACACTGAAGCTTTCTTT
TRBJ2-7 - TRBD2 TRBV7-9 CASSYGTSGGRREQYF TGTGCCAGCAGCTACGGGACTAGCGGGGGGAGACGCGAGCAGTACTTC
TRBJ2-7 few - TRBV4-3 CASSQDLALYEQYF TGCGCCAGCAGCCAAGATCTAGCGCTCTACGAGCAGTACTTC
TRBJ1-2 - TRBD1 TRBV20-1 CSAEYRTGVGYTF TGCAGTGCGGAATATCGGACAGGGGTTGGCTACACCTTC
TRBJ2-7 - TRBD2 TRBV6-6 CASIPGLAPYEQYF TGTGCCAGCATCCCGGGACTAGCCCCCTACGAGCAGTACTTC
TRBJ2-1 - - TRBV5-1 CASSLLGRDNEQFF TGCGCCAGCAGCTTATTGGGCAGAGACAATGAGCAGTTCTTC
TRBJ2-3 - TRBD1 TRBV7-6 CASSPRDRKTDTQYF TGTGCCAGCAGCCCCCGGGACAGGAAGACAGATACGCAGTATTTT
TRBJ2-5 - - TRBV9 CASSDRGPLVEETQYF TGTGCCAGCAGCGACCGGGGGCCCTTAGTAGAAGAGACCCAGTACTTC
TRBJ2-1 few - TRBV2 CASSEARTGNNEQFF TGTGCCAGCAGTGAAGCCCGGACTGGGAACAATGAGCAGTTCTTC
TRBJ1-1 - - TRBV7-9 CASSLGRSLNTEAFF TGTGCCAGCAGCCTTGGCCGCAGCCTGAACACTGAAGCTTTCTTT